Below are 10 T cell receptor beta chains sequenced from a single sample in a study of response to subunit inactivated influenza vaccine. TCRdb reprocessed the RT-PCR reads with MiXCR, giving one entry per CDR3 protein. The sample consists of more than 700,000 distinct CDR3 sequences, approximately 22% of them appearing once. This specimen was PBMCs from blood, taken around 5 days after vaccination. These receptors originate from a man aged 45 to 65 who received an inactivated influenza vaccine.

CDR3 nucleotide sequence: TGTGCCAGCAGTTACCGGCGACAGGGTGGGAATGAGCAGTTCTTC. Protein: CASSYRRQGGNEQFF. The chain joins TRBV6-2 or TRBV6-3 to TRBJ2-1, with 7 bases matching TRBD1. Germline CDR1 is MNHEY and CDR2 is SVGEGT. The V segment lost 2 bases and the J segment 7 bases; nucleotides outside the gene matches: 8. This CDR3 region has 15 residues.

CDR3 sequence reads: CASSYPDSSSYEQYF. The DNA for the CDR3 is TGTGCCAGCAGTTACCCGGACTCCAGCTCCTACGAGCAGTACTTC. The V gene is TRBV6-2 or TRBV6-3, the J gene TRBJ2-7, with D tentatively TRBD2 (5 bases). This CDR3 region has 15 residues. V dropped 2 bases and J dropped 0 bases, with 11 bases sitting between them. Per germline, CDR1 MNHEY and CDR2 SVGEGT.

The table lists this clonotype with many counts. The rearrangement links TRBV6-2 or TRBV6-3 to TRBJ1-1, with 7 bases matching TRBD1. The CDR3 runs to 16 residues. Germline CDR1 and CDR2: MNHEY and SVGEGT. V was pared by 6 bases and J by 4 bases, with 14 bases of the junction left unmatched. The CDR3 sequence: CASSHRNTGALTEAFF. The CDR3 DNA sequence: TGTGCCAGCAGCCACCGCAACACAGGGGCCCTCACTGAAGCTTTCTTT.

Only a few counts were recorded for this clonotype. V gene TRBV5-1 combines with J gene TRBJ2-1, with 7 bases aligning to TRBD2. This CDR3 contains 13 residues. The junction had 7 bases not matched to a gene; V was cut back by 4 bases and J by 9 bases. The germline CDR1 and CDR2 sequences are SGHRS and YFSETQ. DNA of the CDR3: TGCGCCAGCAGCATAGGACTAGTGGCTGAGCAGTTCTTC. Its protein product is CASSIGLVAEQFF.

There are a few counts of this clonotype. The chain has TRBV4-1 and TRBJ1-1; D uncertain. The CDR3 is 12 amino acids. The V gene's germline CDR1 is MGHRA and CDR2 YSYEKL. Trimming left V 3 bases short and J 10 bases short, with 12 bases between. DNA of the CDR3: TGCGCCAGCAGCCAGGGGTCTTTTAGAGCTTTCTTT. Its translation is CASSQGSFRAFF.

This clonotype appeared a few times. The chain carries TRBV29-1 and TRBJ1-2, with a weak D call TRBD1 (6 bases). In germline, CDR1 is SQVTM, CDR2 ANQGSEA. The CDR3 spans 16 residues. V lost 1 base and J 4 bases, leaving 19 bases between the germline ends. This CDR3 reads CSVEVAGAESFYGYTF. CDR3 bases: TGCAGCGTTGAAGTAGCAGGGGCGGAATCTTTCTATGGCTACACCTTC.

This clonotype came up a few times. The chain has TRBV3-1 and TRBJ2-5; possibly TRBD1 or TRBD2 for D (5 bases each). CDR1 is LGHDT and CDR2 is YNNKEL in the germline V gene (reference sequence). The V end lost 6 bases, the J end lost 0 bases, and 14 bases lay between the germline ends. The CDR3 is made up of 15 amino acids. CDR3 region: CASSRRDHYQETQYF. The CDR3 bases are TGTGCCAGCAGTCGTCGGGACCACTACCAAGAGACCCAGTACTTC.

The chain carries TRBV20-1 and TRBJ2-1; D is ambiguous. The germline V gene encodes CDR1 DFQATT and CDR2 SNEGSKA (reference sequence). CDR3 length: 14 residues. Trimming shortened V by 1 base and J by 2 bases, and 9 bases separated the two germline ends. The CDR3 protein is CSARGSSPYNEQFF. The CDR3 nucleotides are TGCAGTGCTAGAGGTAGTTCCCCCTACAATGAGCAGTTCTTC.

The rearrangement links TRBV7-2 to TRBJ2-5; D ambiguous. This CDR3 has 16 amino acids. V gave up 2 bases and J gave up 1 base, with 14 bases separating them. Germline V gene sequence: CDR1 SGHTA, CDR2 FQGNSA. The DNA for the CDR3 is TGTGCCAGCAGCTTATCTCTGAACACGCCCCAAGAGACCCAGTACTTC. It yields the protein CASSLSLNTPQETQYF.

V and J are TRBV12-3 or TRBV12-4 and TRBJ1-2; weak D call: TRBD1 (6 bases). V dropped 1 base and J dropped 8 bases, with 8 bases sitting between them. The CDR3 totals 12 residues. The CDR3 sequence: CASSLGGLGYTF. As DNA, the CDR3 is TGTGCCAGCAGTTTAGGGGGGCTGGGCTACACCTTC.